This section outlines one T cell receptor beta chain sequence together with its context. Cohort assignment relied on participant-reported clinical history. These data originate in a study of blood T cell repertoires in COVID-19. CDR3 length equals 15 residues. The V end lost 4 bases, the J end lost 2 bases, and 12 bases lay between the germline ends. CDR1 and CDR2 (germline): MNHEY, SMNVEV (reference sequence). Source study methods: Estimation of nucleated cell counts relied on the amplification of reference gene primers. Repertoires were generated with immunoSEQ multiplex PCR, while TCRdb's copy carries only in-frame clones and drops some. V and J calls and clone size come straight from that table; D and trimming were deduced from the DNA. The table includes roughly 150,000 clones, about 81% detected once.

The J gene is TRBJ1-5, the V gene TRBV27; possibly TRBD1 for D (6 bases). The sequenced sample consisted of PBMCs or T cells enriched from blood (not recorded which). The TCR comes from a man aged 50 to 59 who had recovered from COVID-19. The CDR3 here is CASSSDRLGNQPQHF. The CDR3 DNA is TGTGCCAGCAGTTCGGACAGATTGGGCAATCAGCCCCAGCATTTT.